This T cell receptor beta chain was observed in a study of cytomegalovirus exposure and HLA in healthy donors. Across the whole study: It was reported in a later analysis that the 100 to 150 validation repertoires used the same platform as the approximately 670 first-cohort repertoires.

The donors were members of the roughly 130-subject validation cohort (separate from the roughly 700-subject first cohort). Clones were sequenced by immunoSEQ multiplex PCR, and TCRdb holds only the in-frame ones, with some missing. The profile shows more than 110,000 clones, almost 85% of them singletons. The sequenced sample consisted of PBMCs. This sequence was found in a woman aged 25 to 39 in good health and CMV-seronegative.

This CDR3 reads CAWRDTTGKTDTQYF. CDR3 nucleotide sequence: TGTGCCTGGAGAGACACGACAGGGAAGACAGATACGCAGTATTTT. The chain recombines TRBV30 with TRBJ2-3; 7 nucleotides agree with TRBD1. The trim removed 3 bases at V and 3 bases at J, leaving 9 bases unmatched. Looked up from germline, CDR1 is GTSNPN and CDR2 is SVGIG (reference sequence). The length of the CDR3 is 15 residues.